Included here is one T cell receptor (beta chain) sequence, with context. The record originates from a study of cytomegalovirus exposure and HLA in healthy donors. The primer mix had 60 Vbeta and 13 Jbeta primers. The assay was immunoSEQ multiplex PCR, and TCRdb's table has in-frame clones only and misses some. The table lists fewer than 200,000 clones, 87% of them singletons. After removal of 7 bases from V and 5 bases from J, the junction contained 10 bases not matched to a gene. The CDR3 has 14 residues. Germline CDR1 is SEHNR and CDR2 is FQNEAQ (reference sequence). This TCR was sampled from a girl under three years old in good health and CMV-seronegative. The chain recombines TRBV7-9 with TRBJ2-7; 8 bases agree with TRBD2. The sequencing input was PBMCs. CDR3 loop: CASNILAVTDEQYF. The CDR3 nucleotides read TGTGCCAGCAACATACTAGCGGTCACCGACGAGCAGTACTTC.